Listed here are 25 T cell receptor beta chains from one sample, sequenced in a study of blood T cell repertoires in COVID-19. This table comes from immunoSEQ multiplex PCR, and its TCRdb copy is limited to in-frame clones, with some not included. The table lists hundreds of thousands of clones, about nine tenths of them singletons. The sequencing input was PBMCs or T cells enriched from blood (not recorded which). The origin of the receptors is a woman in her 30s with acute COVID-19.

The V gene is TRBV5-1, the J gene TRBJ2-6; the D is unclear. The CDR3 has 14 residues. Germline-derived CDR1 and CDR2 are SGHRS and YFSETQ. Between the trimmed V and J ends, which lost 5 bases and 0 bases, there was a span of 6 bases. Here the CDR3 DNA reads TGCGCCAGCAGTTTCGGCTCTGGGGCCAACGTCCTGACTTTC. Translation gives CASSFGSGANVLTF.

The chain links TRBV6-2 or TRBV6-3 to TRBJ2-7; possibly TRBD1 for D (6 bases). V dropped 4 bases and J dropped 5 bases, with 21 bases sitting between them. The CDR3 has 16 residues. Germline lookup yields CDR1 MNHEY and CDR2 SVGEGT. CDR3 nucleotide sequence: TGTGCCAGCAGTTTTAACGTGGTACAGGGAACCCACGAGCAGTACTTC. It codes for CASSFNVVQGTHEQYF.

This chain joins TRBV9 and TRBJ1-5; D uncertain. The CDR3 runs to 18 residues. Germline V lookup: CDR1 SGDLS, CDR2 YYNGEE. Trimming pared 0 bases from V and 0 bases from J, leaving 16 bases between. CDR3 amino acids: CASSVVMGGSVSNQPQHF. CDR3 nucleotides: TGTGCCAGCAGCGTAGTCATGGGAGGCAGCGTTAGCAATCAGCCCCAGCATTTT.

V and J are TRBV27 and TRBJ1-1; D remains unclear. Per germline, CDR1 MNHEY and CDR2 SMNVEV (reference sequence). CDR3 length equals 15 residues. Trimming shortened V by 0 bases and J by 4 bases, and 12 bases separated the two germline ends. The CDR3 sequence: CASSLSSLKSTEAFF. For the CDR3, the DNA is TGTGCCAGCAGTTTATCGTCATTAAAGAGCACTGAAGCTTTCTTT.

The chain joins TRBV7-9 to TRBJ2-1; maybe TRBD2 (5 bases). Trimming shortened V by 5 bases and J by 5 bases, and 16 bases separated the two germline ends. Looked up from germline, CDR1 is SEHNR and CDR2 is FQNEAQ (reference sequence). The CDR3 is made up of 15 amino acids. CDR3 protein: CASSRNEGSDNEQFF. For the CDR3, the DNA is TGTGCCAGCAGCAGGAATGAGGGTTCGGACAATGAGCAGTTCTTC.

The chain recombines TRBV6-5 with TRBJ1-2; D is possibly TRBD1 (6 bases). There are 14 residues in the CDR3. Trimming removed 2 bases from V and 4 bases from J, with 11 bases in between. Germline CDR1 is MNHEY and CDR2 is SVGAGI. CDR3: CASSYPGQIYGYTF. DNA of the CDR3: TGTGCCAGCAGTTACCCAGGACAGATCTATGGCTACACCTTC.

CDR3 sequence reads: CASSYSTGHQPQHF. The CDR3 DNA is TGTGCCAGCAGTTACTCGACTGGCCATCAGCCCCAGCATTTT. The genes are TRBV6-5 and TRBJ1-5; D gene uncertain. This CDR3 comprises 14 residues. Trimming removed 0 bases from V and 5 bases from J, with 8 bases in between. CDR1 and CDR2 from the germline V gene are MNHEY and SVGAGI.

This chain uses TRBV28 with TRBJ2-4; possibly TRBD1 for D (6 bases). V shed 4 bases and J shed 0 bases, with 16 bases lying between them. The CDR3 is 17 residues long. CDR1 is MDHEN and CDR2 is SYDVKM in the germline V gene. The CDR3 DNA reads as TGTGCCAGCAGTTCGGGCGACAGGATACCAGCCAAAAACATTCAGTACTTC. This codes for CASSSGDRIPAKNIQYF. Based on the CDR3 plus reference TRBV28 and TRBJ2-4, the full variable domain is DVKVTQSSRYLVKRTGEKVFLECVQDMDHENMFWYRQDPGLGLRLIYFSYDVKMKEKGDIPEGYSVSREKKERFSLILESASTNQTSMYLCASSSGDRIPAKNIQYFGAGTRLSVL.

The chain couples TRBV30 to TRBJ2-7; 9 bases map to TRBD1. CDR3 length equals 14 residues. J was trimmed by 4 bases and V by 3 bases; bases with no gene match: 7. Germline CDR1 is GTSNPN and CDR2 is SVGIG (reference sequence). CDR3 sequence reads: CAWSGGTGQYEQYF. The CDR3 DNA is TGTGCCTGGAGCGGCGGGACAGGGCAATACGAGCAGTACTTC. Using reference TRBV30 and TRBJ2-7 for the parts outside the CDR3, the full variable domain is SQTIHQWPATLVQPVGSPLSLECTVEGTSNPNLYWYRQAAGRGLQLLFYSVGIGQISSEVPQNLSASRPQDRQFILSSKKLLLSDSGFYLCAWSGGTGQYEQYFGPGTRLTVT.

In this sample, this clone turned up once. The chain couples TRBV7-9 to TRBJ2-1; 12 bases align to TRBD2. V shed 4 bases and J 8 bases; nucleotides not matched to a gene: 6. Germline CDR1 SEHNR, CDR2 FQNEAQ (reference sequence). The CDR3 spans 15 residues. CDR3 protein: CASSSLTSGSYEQFF. In DNA, the CDR3 is TGTGCCAGCAGCTCCCTGACTAGCGGGAGCTATGAGCAGTTCTTC.

The chain has TRBV4-3 and TRBJ1-1, with a weak D call TRBD1 (6 bases). The CDR3 loop spans 13 amino acids. CDR1 and CDR2 (germline): LGHNA, YSLEER. V was clipped by 0 bases and J by 5 bases, with 7 bases between them. CDR3 nucleotides: TGCGCCAGCAGCCAAGAAGGGGGAACTGAAGCTTTCTTT. It encodes CASSQEGGTEAFF.

The rearrangement joins TRBV28 to TRBJ1-2, with D perhaps matching TRBD1 (5 bases). The V end was cut by 7 bases, the J end by 4 bases, with 13 bases between. CDR3 length: 13 amino acids. Looked up from germline, CDR1 is MDHEN and CDR2 is SYDVKM. CDR3 protein: CASIPGTSYGYTF. CDR3 in DNA: TGTGCCAGCATACCCGGGACTTCCTATGGCTACACCTTC.

V gene TRBV7-2 combines with J gene TRBJ1-1; TRBD1 matches at 8 bases. Germline V CDR1 and CDR2: SGHTA, FQGNSA. This CDR3 is 15 amino acids long. The V and J ends lost 6 bases and 2 bases, in that order; junction bases with no gene match: 8. The CDR3 protein is CASSYRTGPNTEAFF. As DNA, the CDR3 is TGTGCCAGCAGTTACCGGACAGGGCCCAACACTGAAGCTTTCTTT.

The genes are TRBV4-1 and TRBJ2-5; D call uncertain. The CDR3 length is 16 residues. The germline CDR1 and CDR2 sequences are MGHRA and YSYEKL. V was cut by 4 bases and J by 5 bases, with 20 bases left in between. CDR3 residues: CASSLRAGYPQETQYF. In DNA form, the CDR3 reads TGCGCCAGCAGCCTCCGAGCAGGATACCCCCAGGAGACCCAGTACTTC.

CDR3 region: CASSGTGSYGYTF. For the CDR3, the DNA is TGTGCCAGCTCCGGGACAGGGTCCTATGGCTACACCTTC. The V gene is TRBV18, the J gene TRBJ1-2, with 9 bases fitting TRBD1. Looked up from germline, CDR1 is KGHSH and CDR2 is LQKENI. V shed 6 bases, J shed 4 bases, and the junction held 3 bases outside the gene matches. The CDR3 length is 13 residues.

The chain recombines TRBV19 with TRBJ2-2, with a possible D match to TRBD1 (5 bases). The CDR3 runs 15 residues. Trimming stripped 7 bases from V and 0 bases from J, with 12 bases between. Germline V gene data show CDR1 as LNHDA and CDR2 as SQIVND (reference sequence). The chain's CDR3 is CASNGQGSNTGELFF. CDR3 in DNA: TGTGCCAGTAATGGGCAGGGCTCGAACACCGGGGAGCTGTTTTTT.

The chain combines TRBV12-3 or TRBV12-4 with TRBJ1-6, with 9 nucleotides matching TRBD1. V lost 6 bases to trimming and J lost 10 bases; unmatched junction nucleotides: 4. The CDR3 is made up of 13 amino acids. CDR3 region: CASSRDRDSPLHF. The CDR3, as DNA: TGTGCCAGCAGCCGGGACAGGGACTCACCCCTCCACTTT.

The chain links TRBV2 to TRBJ2-2; D may be TRBD1 (6 bases). The germline V gene encodes CDR1 SNHLY and CDR2 FYNNEI. The CDR3 consists of 15 residues. V lost 5 bases to trimming and J lost 8 bases, with 18 bases between them. The CDR3 spells CASSQGTRSLGELFF. The CDR3 DNA reads TGTGCCAGCAGTCAAGGGACAAGGTCCCTAGGGGAGCTGTTTTTT. The full variable domain, with the rest looked up from reference TRBV2 and TRBJ2-2, is EPEVTQTPSHQVTQMGQEVILRCVPISNHLYFYWYRQILGQKVEFLVSFYNNEISEKSEIFDDQFSVERPDGSNFTLKIRSTKLEDSAMYFCASSQGTRSLGELFFGEGSRLTVL.

The chain employs TRBV5-8 and TRBJ2-1, with 9 bases lining up with TRBD1. Trimming took 4 bases from V and 9 from J; bases not matched to a gene: 17. Germline CDR1 SGHTS, CDR2 YDEGEE. The CDR3 has 17 residues. For the CDR3, the DNA is TGTGCCAGCAGCGGTCCCGTTGGGGCGGCGACAGGGGGTGAGCAGTTCTTC. Amino acids: CASSGPVGAATGGEQFF.

This chain links TRBV18 with TRBJ1-2; 12 nucleotides match TRBD1. After removal of 4 bases from V and 6 bases from J, the junction contained 12 bases not matched to a gene. This CDR3 contains 17 residues. Germline CDR1 is KGHSH and CDR2 is LQKENI. The CDR3, as DNA: TGTGCCAGCTCACTACAGCAAGCGGGACAGGGGGCGGATGGCTACACCTTC. Encoded protein: CASSLQQAGQGADGYTF.

This clone came up a few times. The chain uses TRBV5-1 and TRBJ2-1; 11 bases map to TRBD1. The V gene end was trimmed by 6 bases and the J gene end by 7 bases; junction bases not matched to a gene: 12. Germline V gene lookup returns CDR1 SGHRS and CDR2 YFSETQ. This CDR3 is 16 amino acids long. CDR3 DNA sequence: TGCGCCAGCACCTTCGAGGCGGGACAGGGGGTAAATGAGCAGTTCTTC. This encodes CASTFEAGQGVNEQFF.

CDR3 coding DNA: TGTGCCAGTAAGGACAGCCTGAAAACAGATACGCAGTATTTT. It encodes CASKDSLKTDTQYF. The V gene is TRBV19, the J gene TRBJ2-3; a possible D gene is TRBD1 (6 bases). V lost 7 bases to trimming and J lost 3 bases, with 14 bases between them. This CDR3 is 14 amino acids long. The germline V gene has CDR1 LNHDA and CDR2 SQIVND (reference sequence).

This clone appeared a single time. The J gene is TRBJ1-2, the V gene TRBV4-3, with a tentative D call TRBD1 (5 bases). The CDR3 runs 15 residues. The germline V gene has CDR1 LGHNA and CDR2 YSLEER. V lost 4 bases and J 0 bases, leaving 12 bases between the germline ends. The CDR3 nucleotides read TGCGCCAGCAGCCCTGGGGCTGTAGCTAACTATGGCTACACCTTC. It specifies CASSPGAVANYGYTF.

The rearrangement links TRBV2 to TRBJ1-4; 9 nucleotides align to TRBD1. CDR1 SNHLY and CDR2 FYNNEI come from the germline V gene. The V gene end was trimmed by 8 bases and the J gene end by 8 bases; junction bases not matched to a gene: 9. The CDR3 has 14 residues. The CDR3 bases are TGTGCCAGCCGATCCGGGACAGGGAGCGAAAAACTGTTTTTT. It specifies CASRSGTGSEKLFF. The entire variable domain, with the rest obtained from reference TRBV2 and TRBJ1-4, is as follows: EPEVTQTPSHQVTQMGQEVILRCVPISNHLYFYWYRQILGQKVEFLVSFYNNEISEKSEIFDDQFSVERPDGSNFTLKIRSTKLEDSAMYFCASRSGTGSEKLFFGSGTQLSVL.

This rearrangement joins TRBV7-8 to TRBJ1-1; TRBD1 matches at 7 bases. CDR3 length: 13 amino acids. V gave up 5 bases and J gave up 8 bases; unmatched junction bases: 8. Germline CDR1 is SGHVS and CDR2 is FQNEAQ. The CDR3 coding sequence is TGTGCCAGCAGCCCGCTCGGGACAGCCGAAGCTTTCTTT. Amino acid sequence: CASSPLGTAEAFF. The variable domain in full, with the rest retrieved from reference TRBV7-8 and TRBJ1-1, is GAGVSQSPRYKVAKRGQDVALRCDPISGHVSLFWYQQALGQGPEFLTYFQNEAQLDKSGLPSDRFFAERPEGSVSTLKIQRTQQEDSAVYLCASSPLGTAEAFFGQGTRLTVV.